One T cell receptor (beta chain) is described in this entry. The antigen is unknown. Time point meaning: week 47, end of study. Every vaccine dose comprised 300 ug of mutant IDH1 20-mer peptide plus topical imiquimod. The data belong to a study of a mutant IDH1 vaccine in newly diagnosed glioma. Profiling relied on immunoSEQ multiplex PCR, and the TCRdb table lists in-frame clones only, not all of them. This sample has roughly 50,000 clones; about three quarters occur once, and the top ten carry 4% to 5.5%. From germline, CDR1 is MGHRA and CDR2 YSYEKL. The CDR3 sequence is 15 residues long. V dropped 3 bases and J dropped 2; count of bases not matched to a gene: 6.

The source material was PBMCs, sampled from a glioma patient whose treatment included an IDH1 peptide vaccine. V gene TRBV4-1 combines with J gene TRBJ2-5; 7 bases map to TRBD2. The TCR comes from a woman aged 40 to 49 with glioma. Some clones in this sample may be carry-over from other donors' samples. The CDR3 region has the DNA TGCGCCAGCAGCCAGCCAGCGGGGAGACAAGAGACCCAGTACTTC. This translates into CASSQPAGRQETQYF.